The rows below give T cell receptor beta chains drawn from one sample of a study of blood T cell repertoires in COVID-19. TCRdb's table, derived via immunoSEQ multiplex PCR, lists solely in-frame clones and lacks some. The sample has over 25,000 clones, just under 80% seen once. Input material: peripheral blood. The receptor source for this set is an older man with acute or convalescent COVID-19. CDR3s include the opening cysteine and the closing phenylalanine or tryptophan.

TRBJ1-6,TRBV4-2,CASSQGVSRVNSPLHF
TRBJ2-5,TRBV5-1,CASSYTTSPQETQYF
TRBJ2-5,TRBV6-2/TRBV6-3,CASSYSGGDQETQYF
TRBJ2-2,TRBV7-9,CASSSTPTGITGELFF
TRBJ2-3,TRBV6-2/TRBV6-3,CASSQGANTQYF
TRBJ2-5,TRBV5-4,CASSLGRGGRQETQYF
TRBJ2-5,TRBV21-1,CASSKVGSGGAQYF
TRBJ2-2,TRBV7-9,CASSGGEIAGATGYSGELFF
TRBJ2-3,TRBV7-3,CASSLNRLGTQYF
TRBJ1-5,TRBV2,CASLMSWNQPQHF
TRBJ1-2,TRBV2,CASSEREGVYGYTF
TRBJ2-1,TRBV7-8,CASSHAAGFYNEQFF
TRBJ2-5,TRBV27,CASSLRTGVKTQYF
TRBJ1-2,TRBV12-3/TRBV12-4,CASSTVIYGYTF
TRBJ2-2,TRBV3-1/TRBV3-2,CASSQDRGSVGTGELFF
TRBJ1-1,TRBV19,CASSSSRGATEAFF
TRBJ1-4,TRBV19,CASSIGSSSEKLFF
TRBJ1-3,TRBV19,CASSVEDRRSGNTIYF
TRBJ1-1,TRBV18,CASSPTTSGTVNTEAFF
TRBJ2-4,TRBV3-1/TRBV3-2,CASSQVSGEAKNIQYF
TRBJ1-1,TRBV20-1,CSANAGSEAFF
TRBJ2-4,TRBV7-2,CASSAARQGKNIQYF
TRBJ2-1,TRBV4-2,CASSQDVGGGGEQFF
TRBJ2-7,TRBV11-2,CASSLLGGLDEQYF
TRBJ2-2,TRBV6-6,CASRNSGQNTGELFF
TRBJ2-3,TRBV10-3,CAISERDWDTQYF
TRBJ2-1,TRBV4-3,CASSQDTAGGDEQFF
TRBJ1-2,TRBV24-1,CATSQEGRGYTF
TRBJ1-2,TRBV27,CASSGWDRWGGYTF
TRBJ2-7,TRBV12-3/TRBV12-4,CARTGLSSYEQYF
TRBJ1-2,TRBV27,CASRPSTGSYGYTF
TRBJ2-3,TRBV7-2,CASGAVAGITDTQYF
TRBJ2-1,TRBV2,CASTGLAGEEQFF
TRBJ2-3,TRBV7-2,CASSSPHLAGEDTQYF
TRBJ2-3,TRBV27,CASSHERLAGTDTQYF
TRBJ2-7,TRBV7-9,CASSRLLRDRPYEQYF
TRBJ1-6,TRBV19,CAASGQGNSPLHF
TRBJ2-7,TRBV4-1,CASSRGQGTYEQYF
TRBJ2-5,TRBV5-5,CASSLGLGGGASGETQYF
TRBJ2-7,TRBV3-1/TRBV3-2,CASRLAGQTYEQYF
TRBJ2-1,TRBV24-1,CATSEGRSFYNEQFF
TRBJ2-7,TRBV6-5,CASMVGGQASREQYF